This T cell receptor (beta chain) stems from a study of CD8 T cells in ankylosing spondylitis. Notes on the study in general: Matched ankylosing spondylitis synovial fluid reportedly contained a significantly enriched population of disease-linked clones. Clones linked to the disease showed a CD8+ phenotype. They occurred at relatively low frequencies in peripheral blood. A TCR beta motif of about eight highly homologous variants seemed to mark ankylosing spondylitis blood. Certain motif variants had earlier appeared in reactive arthritis synovial fluid and blood.

With regard to this clonotype: Its antigen is unknown.

Each TCR beta library was made by quantitative 5'-RACE that incorporated molecular barcodes. TCRdb independently ran MiXCR on the 5' RACE reads; one entry per CDR3 protein. The sample yields hundreds of thousands of distinct CDR3 sequences, 12% seen once. Sequencing was done on a sample of blood, either unsorted or a sorted T cell fraction (not recorded which). The TCR sequence derives from a male donor with ankylosing spondylitis.

The chain's CDR3 is CSAEGTSGIADTQYF. CDR3 DNA: TGCAGTGCGGAAGGGACTAGCGGGATCGCAGATACGCAGTATTTT. The rearrangement joins TRBV20-1 to TRBJ2-3; TRBD2 aligns across 13 bases. The junction had 7 bases not matched to a gene; V was cut back by 6 bases and J by 4 bases. The CDR3 loop spans 15 amino acids. The germline gives CDR1 DFQATT, CDR2 SNEGSKA (reference sequence).